This TCR beta chain was identified during a study of OX40 agonist ivuxolimab in advanced cancers. Study-wide context: The patients received agonistic anti-OX40 (CD134) antibody ivuxolimab.

Per the germline V gene, CDR1 is MNHEY and CDR2 is SMNVEV (reference sequence). V lost 5 bases and J 4 bases, leaving 6 bases between the germline ends. This CDR3 region has 12 residues. Comments on this clone: The antigen is not known.

The repertoire was sequenced with immunoSEQ multiplex PCR; TCRdb's copy has only in-frame clones and lacks some. The sample lists approximately 61,000 clones, 70% to 90% seen once, with over 15% in the top ten. Whole-study findings and limits: Among T cells, CD8+ cells averaged more expanded clones than CD4+ cells. Some nonresponders likewise displayed low normalized T-cell clonal expansion.

V usage is TRBV27 and J usage is TRBJ1-5, with D hard to call. The specimen comprised CD4+ or CD8+ T cells sorted from blood, sampled in a trial of the OX40 agonist ivuxolimab. This receptor was taken from an adult with an advanced solid tumor such as melanoma, head and neck, liver or kidney cancer. CDR3 in DNA: TGTGCCAGCAGTAACGTAAATCAGCCCCAGCATTTT. Its translation is CASSNVNQPQHF.